Shown below are 29 T cell receptor beta chains from a single sample sequenced in a study of blood T cell repertoires in COVID-19. Sequencing was performed with immunoSEQ multiplex PCR; in TCRdb, only in-frame clones are kept and a portion is missing. The sample holds roughly 400,000 clones, 80% to 95% seen once. Sequencing used PBMCs or T cells enriched from blood (not recorded which). The source of these receptors is a man aged 18 to 29 who had recovered from COVID-19.

V and J are TRBV5-5 and TRBJ1-2; TRBD1 aligns across 12 bases. This CDR3 region has 16 residues. The J segment lost 4 bases and the V segment lost 2 bases, leaving 6 bases of the junction unmatched. Germline V CDR1 and CDR2: SGHKS, YYEKEE (reference sequence). Here the CDR3 DNA reads TGTGCCAGCAGCTTCGCCGGGACAGGGGGCGTCTATGGCTACACCTTC. Residues: CASSFAGTGGVYGYTF.

The CDR3 DNA sequence: TGTGCCAGCAGCCCAGGAGGATTTGGCTACACCTTC. The encoded protein is CASSPGGFGYTF. This chain uses TRBV7-9 with TRBJ1-2; D ambiguous. CDR3 size: 12 residues. Trimming removed 5 bases from V and 7 bases from J, with 11 bases in between. Germline CDR1 is SEHNR and CDR2 is FQNEAQ (reference sequence). Looking up the rest from reference TRBV7-9 and TRBJ1-2 gives the full variable domain: DTGVSQNPRHKITKRGQNVTFRCDPISEHNRLYWYRQTLGQGPEFLTYFQNEAQLEKSRLLSDRFSAERPKGSFSTLEIQRTEQGDSAMYLCASSPGGFGYTFGSGTRLTVV.

V gene TRBV2 combines with J gene TRBJ2-5; TRBD1 agrees at 11 bases. Germline V gene sequence: CDR1 SNHLY, CDR2 FYNNEI. With V trimmed by 3 bases and J by 4 bases, 7 bases remained unmatched. There are 16 residues in the CDR3. As DNA, the CDR3 is TGTGCCAGCAGTGAGGTTCTGGGACAGGGGGGAGAGACCCAGTACTTC. Protein: CASSEVLGQGGETQYF.

The rearrangement joins TRBV7-6 to TRBJ1-1; 8 bases align to TRBD1. Germline lookup yields CDR1 SGHVS and CDR2 FNYEAQ. Trimming took 0 bases from V and 6 from J; bases not matched to a gene: 6. This CDR3 spans 15 amino acids. The CDR3 protein is CASSLATGGLAEAFF. For the CDR3, the DNA is TGTGCCAGCAGCTTAGCAACAGGGGGTCTGGCTGAAGCTTTCTTT.

The V and J genes are TRBV10-3 and TRBJ2-7; the D gene is possibly TRBD2 (6 bases). The length of the CDR3 is 14 residues. Germline V lookup: CDR1 ENHRY, CDR2 SYGVKD. Trimming took 8 bases from V and 1 from J, leaving 15 bases between them. The CDR3, as DNA: TGTGCCATCCGACTAGACAGTACTTCCTACGAGCAGTACTTC. Translating gives CAIRLDSTSYEQYF.

The J gene is TRBJ2-3, the V gene TRBV12-3 or TRBV12-4; D perhaps matches TRBD1 (5 bases). V was pared by 6 bases and J by 3 bases, with 10 bases between. The CDR3 is 13 residues long. CDR3: CASRRSGTDTQYF. CDR3 DNA: TGTGCCAGCAGACGCTCAGGGACAGATACGCAGTATTTT.

The chain has TRBV13 and TRBJ2-1; 13 bases align to TRBD2. Germline CDR1 is PRHDT and CDR2 is FYEKMQ (reference sequence). The V segment lost 4 bases and the J segment 2 bases; nucleotides outside the gene matches: 2. The CDR3 contains 16 residues. Written as DNA, the CDR3 is TGTGCCAGCAGCTGGGGACTAGCGGGAACCTACAATGAGCAGTTCTTC. Amino acids: CASSWGLAGTYNEQFF. Full variable domain (rest looked up from reference TRBV13 and TRBJ2-1): AAGVIQSPRHLIKEKRETATLKCYPIPRHDTVYWYQQGPGQDPQFLISFYEKMQSDKGSIPDRFSAQQFSDYHSELNMSSLELGDSALYFCASSWGLAGTYNEQFFGPGTRLTVL.

This clone was detected only a few times. The rearrangement uses TRBV4-1 and TRBJ1-5; D perhaps matches TRBD1 (6 bases). Germline V gene lookup returns CDR1 MGHRA and CDR2 YSYEKL. V shed 1 base and J shed 4 bases, with 14 bases lying between them. CDR3 length: 16 amino acids. The CDR3 region is CASSQVTGPLNQPQHF. CDR3 sequence (DNA): TGCGCCAGCAGCCAAGTTACAGGGCCGCTTAATCAGCCCCAGCATTTT.

The CDR3 region has the DNA TGTGCCAGCTCACCACGGGCTAGCGGGAGTCTATCCTACAATGAGCAGTTCTTC. Its translation: CASSPRASGSLSYNEQFF. V and J are TRBV18 and TRBJ2-1; 10 bases align to TRBD2. Per germline, CDR1 KGHSH and CDR2 LQKENI. The CDR3 is made up of 18 amino acids. J was trimmed by 1 base and V by 1 base; bases with no gene match: 7. The full variable domain, with the rest looked up from reference TRBV18 and TRBJ2-1, is NAGVMQNPRHLVRRRGQEARLRCSPMKGHSHVYWYRQLPEEGLKFMVYLQKENIIDESGMPKERFSAEFPKEGPSILRIQQVVRGDSAAYFCASSPRASGSLSYNEQFFGPGTRLTVL.

The CDR3 DNA reads TGTGCCAGCAGCACTTATAGCAATCAGCCCCAGCATTTT. Translation gives CASSTYSNQPQHF. The V call is TRBV5-5, the J call TRBJ1-5; no clear D gene. The CDR3 runs 13 residues. V was trimmed by 4 bases and J by 0 bases, leaving 5 bases between them. The germline CDR1 and CDR2 sequences are SGHKS and YYEKEE (reference sequence).

This clone was seen at least ten times. The V gene is TRBV10-1, the J gene TRBJ1-5; D uncertain. Trimming removed 8 bases from V and 5 bases from J, with 13 bases in between. Germline V gene lookup returns CDR1 WNHNN and CDR2 SYGVQD (reference sequence). The CDR3 runs 13 residues. This chain's CDR3 is CASPVRGDQPQHF. CDR3 nucleotides: TGCGCCAGCCCCGTCAGAGGAGATCAGCCCCAGCATTTT.

This rearrangement joins TRBV14 to TRBJ1-1, with D perhaps matching TRBD1 (5 bases). This CDR3 is built from 16 residues. Trimming removed 6 bases from V and 4 bases from J, with 21 bases in between. Germline V gives CDR1 SGHDN, CDR2 FVKESK. The DNA for the CDR3 is TGTGCCAGCAGTCCGGGGGAGGACGGGTGGAGCACTGAAGCTTTCTTT. This codes for CASSPGEDGWSTEAFF.

The V and J genes are TRBV30 and TRBJ1-6, with TRBD1 identical over 9 bases. This CDR3 comprises 15 residues. Germline V gene sequence: CDR1 GTSNPN, CDR2 SVGIG (reference sequence). V lost 5 bases, J lost 10 bases, and 12 bases stayed unmatched. CDR3 nucleotide sequence: TGTGCCTGGGGGGCTGGGACAGGGTTTGGGTCACCCCTCCACTTT. Residues: CAWGAGTGFGSPLHF.

This chain joins TRBV6-5 and TRBJ1-5; D possibly corresponds to TRBD1 (6 bases). CDR1 and CDR2 (germline): MNHEY, SVGAGI. The CDR3 is made up of 15 amino acids. V gave up 7 bases and J gave up 5 bases, with 18 bases separating them. In DNA form, the CDR3 reads TGTGCCAGCACCCCTAATACAGGGCGGGATCAGCCCCAGCATTTT. Its translation: CASTPNTGRDQPQHF.

V usage is TRBV5-1 and J usage is TRBJ2-7, with D tentatively TRBD1 (5 bases). The CDR3 length is 15 residues. V shed 1 base and J shed 0 bases, with 11 bases lying between them. The germline gives CDR1 SGHRS, CDR2 YFSETQ. The DNA of the CDR3 is TGCGCCAGCAGCTTGAGGGATCAGGGCTCCTACGAGCAGTACTTC. This encodes CASSLRDQGSYEQYF.

The gene calls are TRBV29-1 and TRBJ2-1; D is undetermined. V gave up 7 bases and J gave up 3 bases, with 13 bases separating them. This CDR3 comprises 13 residues. Germline loops: CDR1 SQVTM, CDR2 ANQGSEA. The CDR3 here is CSERRKNYNEQFF. Here the CDR3 DNA reads TGCAGCGAAAGGAGAAAGAACTACAATGAGCAGTTCTTC.

In DNA form, the CDR3 reads TGTGCCAGCAGCGAAGGGACAGGGGGAGAGACCCAGTACTTC. Its translation: CASSEGTGGETQYF. The rearrangement links TRBV3-1 (or the pseudogene TRBV3-2) to TRBJ2-5; 11 bases are a match to TRBD1. The CDR3 has 14 amino acids. The ends lost 5 bases at V and 4 bases at J; junction bases unmatched: 3. CDR1 LGHDT and CDR2 YNNKEL come from the germline V gene (reference sequence).

V gene TRBV2 combines with J gene TRBJ1-1; perhaps TRBD1 as D (6 bases). The CDR3 is made up of 13 amino acids. Trimming removed 4 bases from V and 8 bases from J, with 14 bases in between. Germline V lookup: CDR1 SNHLY, CDR2 FYNNEI. For the CDR3, the DNA is TGTGCCAGCAGTGTCCAGGGTGACAGGGAAGCTTTCTTT. Protein sequence: CASSVQGDREAFF.

J is TRBJ1-2 and V is TRBV6-4; 11 bases are a match to TRBD1. The CDR3 runs to 13 residues. After removal of 4 bases from V and 6 bases from J, the junction contained 1 base not matched to a gene. CDR1 and CDR2 (germline): MRHNA, SNTAGT. This CDR3 is CASSVDRGHGYTF. The CDR3 coding sequence is TGTGCCAGCAGTGTGGACAGGGGGCATGGCTACACCTTC.

The rearrangement links TRBV29-1 to TRBJ2-1, with 13 bases identical to TRBD2. Germline V gene sequence: CDR1 SQVTM, CDR2 ANQGSEA. Trimming took 4 bases from V and 8 from J; bases not matched to a gene: 11. The CDR3 consists of 16 residues. This CDR3 reads CSVGGVTSGREDEQFF. DNA for the CDR3: TGCAGCGTTGGGGGGGTAACTAGCGGGAGGGAGGATGAGCAGTTCTTC.

This rearrangement joins TRBV18 to TRBJ1-4, with D uncertain. Germline V lookup: CDR1 KGHSH, CDR2 LQKENI. The V end was cut by 0 bases, the J end by 8 bases, with 10 bases between. The CDR3 has 14 amino acids. CDR3 region: CASSPPLSGEKLFF. CDR3 nucleotides: TGTGCCAGCTCACCACCCCTGTCTGGCGAAAAACTGTTTTTT.

This clone has more than one count but fewer than ten. This chain links TRBV9 with TRBJ2-1, with 10 bases fitting TRBD1. J lost 4 bases, V lost 3 bases, and 4 bases had no gene match. Germline V gene sequence: CDR1 SGDLS, CDR2 YYNGEE. The CDR3 contains 15 residues. CDR3 DNA sequence: TGTGCCAGCAGCGACGGGACAGGGGTTTACAATGAGCAGTTCTTC. Amino acids: CASSDGTGVYNEQFF.

The genes are TRBV6-4 and TRBJ2-2; no reliable D call. The CDR3 extends over 13 amino acids. V lost 6 bases to trimming and J lost 5 bases, with 10 bases between them. Germline assignment: CDR1 MRHNA and CDR2 SNTAGT. The CDR3 nucleotides are TGTGCCAGCAGGTCCCCCCTAACCGGGGAGCTGTTTTTT. Protein sequence: CASRSPLTGELFF.

The chain has TRBV12-3 or TRBV12-4 and TRBJ2-5; D is unresolved. Trimming took off 6 bases at V and 7 bases at J, with 15 bases between the two ends. CDR3 length: 13 amino acids. In nucleotides, the CDR3 is TGTGCCAGCAGAAAGACCGGCGGTGGGACCCAGTACTTC. It is translated as CASRKTGGGTQYF.

The CDR3 DNA reads as TGTGCCAGCGCCTCCGGACTAGCGGGATCCTGGCAGTTCTTC. It specifies CASASGLAGSWQFF. The V call is TRBV27, the J call TRBJ2-1; 12 bases are shared with TRBD2. With V trimmed by 8 bases and J by 12 bases, 11 bases remained unmatched. The CDR3 consists of 14 residues. CDR1 and CDR2 (germline): MNHEY, SMNVEV (reference sequence).

The rearrangement links TRBV7-6 to TRBJ1-2, with 11 bases aligning to TRBD1. J gave up 4 bases and V 3 bases, and 4 bases lay outside the gene matches. Germline V gene lookup returns CDR1 SGHVS and CDR2 FNYEAQ. CDR3 length equals 15 residues. As DNA, the CDR3 is TGTGCCAGCAGCTTGGGGACAGGGGGGTTCTATGGCTACACCTTC. Residues: CASSLGTGGFYGYTF. Complete variable domain (other parts from reference TRBV7-6 and TRBJ1-2): GAGVSQSPRYKVTKRGQDVALRCDPISGHVSLYWYRQALGQGPEFLTYFNYEAQQDKSGLPNDRFSAERPEGSISTLTIQRTEQRDSAMYRCASSLGTGGFYGYTFGSGTRLTVV.

Of note for this clone: One end of the junction is discordant with germline, which a read error may explain. The chain carries TRBV5-4 and TRBJ1-6; TRBD1 matches 7 bases. The CDR3 covers 15 residues. Germline assignment: CDR1 SGHNT and CDR2 YYREEE (reference sequence). The CDR3 loop is CASSLGGGYDSPLHF. In DNA, the CDR3 is TGTGCCAGCAGCTTAGGAGGGGGCTATGATTCACCCCTCCACTTT.

V and J are TRBV19 and TRBJ1-5; D might be TRBD1 (5 bases). The CDR3 extends over 15 amino acids. CDR1 LNHDA and CDR2 SQIVND come from the germline V gene (reference sequence). Trimming took 2 bases from V and 2 from J, leaving 10 bases between them. CDR3 loop: CASSISRVGNQPQHF. CDR3 in DNA: TGTGCCAGTAGTATATCCAGGGTGGGCAATCAGCCCCAGCATTTT.

The chain combines TRBV23-1 with TRBJ2-7, with 10 bases fitting TRBD1. TRBV23-1 is placed among ORFs of uncertain function. Germline trimming cut 5 bases from V and 0 bases from J; bases unmatched to any gene: 4. The CDR3 has 15 residues. CDR3 amino acids: CASSGTGEYSYEQYF. The CDR3 DNA is TGCGCCAGCAGTGGGACAGGGGAATACTCCTACGAGCAGTACTTC.